The clone carrying this TCR beta chain was seen repeatedly, ten times or more. Its antigen remains unknown. One entry per CDR3 protein, called by TCRdb with MiXCR from the RACE reads. Of 65,000 to 95,000 distinct CDR3 sequences listed, 6.6% are singletons. The data are from a study of human T cells and chemical hapten exposure. Study-wide results and limits: Alopecia affecting every donor means their immune response may not match healthy people's. No change in TCRs above 1 in 1000 frequency was produced by DPC sensitization.

This CDR3 region has 17 residues. V shed 4 bases and J shed 0 bases, with 17 bases lying between them. Germline lookup yields CDR1 SGHDT and CDR2 YYEEEE. Described time point: patch test 2, 6 weeks after DPC sensitization. Treatment in this sample: therapeutic diphenylcyclopropenone sensitization with weekly scalp DPC. The sequence derives from a woman younger than 45 with alopecia areata. Some clones in this sample may be carry-over from other donors' samples. The chain is built from TRBV5-6 and TRBJ2-1; possibly TRBD1 for D (5 bases). The specimen was whole blood, collected in connection with sensitization to the hapten diphenylcyclopropenone (DPC). The CDR3 protein is CASSLTQRQISYNEQFF. The CDR3 DNA is TGTGCCAGCAGCCTAACACAGAGACAGATCTCCTACAATGAGCAGTTCTTC.